Following are 6 T cell receptor beta chains from one sample sequenced in a study of blood T cell repertoires in COVID-19 (TCRdb year 2020). The method was the immunoSEQ multiplex PCR assay. The table comes from immuneACCESS by way of TCRdb, which keeps in-frame sequences with V and J called. Part of the clones is missing from these tables; in studies checked, under half for an unresolved V gene and the rest for unknown reasons. A total of 150,000 or so clones appear in this sample, 75% to 90% of them only once. The top ten hold about 2.5% of the sample. The sample comprised peripheral blood. The receptor source for this set is a woman aged 70-85 years with acute or convalescent COVID-19.

The CDR3 DNA sequence: TGCGCCAGCAGCTTAGGAGTCGCCGTGGGAAACACCATATATTTT. Amino acid sequence: CASSLGVAVGNTIYF. The chain carries TRBV5-1 and TRBJ1-3, with unresolved D. CDR1 and CDR2 from the germline V gene are SGHRS and YFSETQ. This CDR3 comprises 15 residues. V was trimmed by 2 bases and J by 4 bases, leaving 13 bases between them.

V usage is TRBV10-3 and J usage is TRBJ1-4, with 7 bases fitting TRBD1. V lost 6 bases to trimming and J lost 8 bases; unmatched junction nucleotides: 6. The germline CDR1 and CDR2 sequences are ENHRY and SYGVKD. The CDR3 runs to 13 residues. In DNA, the CDR3 is TGTGCCATCAGAGGGGACAGTAACGAAAAACTGTTTTTT. Translation: CAIRGDSNEKLFF.

The genes are TRBV3-1 (or the pseudogene TRBV3-2) and TRBJ2-1; 8 positions agree with TRBD2. CDR3 length: 15 residues. V lost 3 bases and J lost 6; bases outside the gene matches: 7. Germline values: CDR1 LGHDT, CDR2 YNNKEL (reference sequence). The CDR3: CASSHGGGRGNEQFF. In DNA form, the CDR3 reads TGTGCCAGCAGCCATGGCGGGGGGAGGGGCAATGAGCAGTTCTTC.

The V call is TRBV15, the J call TRBJ1-3; perhaps TRBD1 as D (5 bases). CDR1 and CDR2 (germline): LNHNV, YYDKDF (reference sequence). The CDR3 is 16 amino acids. The V end was cut by 5 bases, the J end by 5 bases, with 19 bases between. The CDR3 region is CATSPRDGGYRNTIYF. CDR3 nucleotide sequence: TGTGCCACCAGCCCGCGGGACGGTGGTTATAGAAACACCATATATTTT.

V gene TRBV28 combines with J gene TRBJ1-2; no firm D call. V lost 9 bases, J lost 4 bases, and 12 bases lay in between. The CDR3 consists of 12 residues. Germline values: CDR1 MDHEN, CDR2 SYDVKM. CDR3 sequence: CASSPLLYGYTF. CDR3 nucleotides: TGTGCCAGTTCCCCGCTACTCTATGGCTACACCTTC.

The chain recombines TRBV2 with TRBJ2-7, with 10 bases identical to TRBD1. The germline V gene has CDR1 SNHLY and CDR2 FYNNEI. J lost 4 bases, V lost 7 bases, and 7 bases had no gene match. The CDR3 is made up of 14 amino acids. The DNA for the CDR3 is TGTGCCAGCAAGCTAGGACAGGGGGTTTACGAGCAGTACGTC. It is translated as CASKLGQGVYEQYV.